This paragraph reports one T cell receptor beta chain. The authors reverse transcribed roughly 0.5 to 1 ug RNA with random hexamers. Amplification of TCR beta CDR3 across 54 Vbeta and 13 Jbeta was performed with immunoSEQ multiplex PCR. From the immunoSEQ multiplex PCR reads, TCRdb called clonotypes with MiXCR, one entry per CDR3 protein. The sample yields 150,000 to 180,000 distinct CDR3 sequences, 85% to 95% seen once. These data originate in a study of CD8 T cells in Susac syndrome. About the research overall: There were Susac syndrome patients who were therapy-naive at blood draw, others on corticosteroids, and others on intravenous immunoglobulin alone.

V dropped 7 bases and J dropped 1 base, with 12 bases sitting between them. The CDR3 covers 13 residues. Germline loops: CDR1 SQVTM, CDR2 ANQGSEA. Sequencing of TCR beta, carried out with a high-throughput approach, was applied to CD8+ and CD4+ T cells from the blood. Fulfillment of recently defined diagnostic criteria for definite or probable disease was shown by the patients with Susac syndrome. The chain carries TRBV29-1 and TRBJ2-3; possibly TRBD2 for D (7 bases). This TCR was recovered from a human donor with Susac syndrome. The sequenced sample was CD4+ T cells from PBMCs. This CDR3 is CSATGGGTDTQYF. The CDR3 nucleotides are TGCAGCGCTACGGGGGGCGGCACAGATACGCAGTATTTT.